This entry describes one TCR beta chain. Its target is not known. The memory fraction was CD4+CD45RO+CD25- cells. Study conclusions and caveats: Tumor Tregs overlapped most with tumor, then blood, naive CD4+ cells. In terms of TCR gene usage, tumor memory CD4+ T cells clustered together with blood and lymph node memory CD4+ cells, as well as with lymph node naive CD4+ cells.

TCRdb called the 5' RACE reads again in MiXCR, with one record for every CDR3 protein. The sample holds approximately 41,000 distinct CDR3 sequences, just under 30% seen once. This CDR3 is 15 amino acids long. From germline, CDR1 is SNHLY and CDR2 FYNNEI. Trimming removed 5 bases from V and 4 bases from J; junction bases left unmatched: 5. This chain uses TRBV2 with TRBJ2-1, with 10 bases matching TRBD2. This sequence was found in a female donor with breast cancer. Sequenced input: memory CD4+ T cells sorted from a lymph node. This sample's subset: memory CD4+ T cells, CD4+CD45RO+CD25-. The CDR3 nucleotides are TGTGCCAGCAGTAAAAGCGGGGGGGTTTACAATGAGCAGTTCTTC. Translating it yields CASSKSGGVYNEQFF.